This is a list of T cell receptor beta chains from one sample in a study of blood T cell repertoires in COVID-19. Clones were read by immunoSEQ multiplex PCR, and TCRdb kept only the in-frame ones, dropping some. The table records about 250,000 clones, 65% to 85% of them present only once. The sequenced sample was peripheral blood. The receptors were sampled from a woman aged 40 to 49 with active or convalescent COVID-19. Each CDR3 is given with its conserved first and last residue. Fields, in order: clone size, J gene, D gene, V gene, CDR3 DNA, CDR3 protein. A D gene is named only where the DNA matches it firmly. A clone size is listed for some rows: how often the clone was seen (once, few, many), or a class if it is expanded.

NA TRBJ1-2 NA TRBV29-1 TGCAGCGGGGGTGGTCGAGGAGGCTACACCTTC CSGGGRGGYTF
NA TRBJ1-2 NA TRBV28 TGTGCCAGCAGTTTATCTCAAAATCGCCTGGTAGGGGACTATGGCTACACCTTC CASSLSQNRLVGDYGYTF
many TRBJ1-4 NA TRBV4-1 TGCGCCAGCAGCCAGAGGTTAAAGAATGAAAAACTGTTTTTT CASSQRLKNEKLFF
once TRBJ2-2 NA TRBV15 TGTGCCACCAGCACCCCTAGGACTAACACCGGGGAGCTGTTTTTT CATSTPRTNTGELFF
NA TRBJ2-5 NA TRBV7-7 TGTGCTAGCAGCAAAGGCGCAGGGGAAGGAGAGACCCAGTACTTC CASSKGAGEGETQYF
NA TRBJ2-2 TRBD1 TRBV27 TGTGCCAGCAGCCTAGCAAGGGACAGGGCAACCGGGGAGCTGTTTTTT CASSLARDRATGELFF
NA TRBJ2-2 TRBD1 TRBV30 TGTGCCTGGAGCCCCGACAGGGGCACCGGGGAGCTGTTTTTT CAWSPDRGTGELFF
NA TRBJ1-3 NA TRBV28 TGTGCCAGCAGTTCAGGAGGGGCGCGAGGAAACACCATATATTTT CASSSGGARGNTIYF
NA TRBJ2-7 NA TRBV29-1 TGCAGCGTTGAAGACCCCGACAACTCCTACGAGCAGTACTTC CSVEDPDNSYEQYF
NA TRBJ2-1 TRBD1 TRBV11-1 TGTGCCAGCAGCTCCCAACAGGGGGCCGCCTACAATGAGCAGTTCTTC CASSSQQGAAYNEQFF
NA TRBJ1-3 NA TRBV7-9 TGTGCCAGCAGCGAACAGGTTACTGGAAACACCATATATTTT CASSEQVTGNTIYF
NA TRBJ1-6 NA TRBV5-6 TGTGCCAGCACCATGGTGCAGGGCGGATCACCCCTCCACTTT CASTMVQGGSPLHF
NA TRBJ1-1 NA TRBV11-2 TGTGCCAGCAGCTTAGATATTGCGGCGAACACTGAAGCTTTCTTT CASSLDIAANTEAFF
NA TRBJ2-5 TRBD1 TRBV7-9 TGTGCCAGCAGATACGGACAGGGGTACCAAGAGACCCAGTACTTC CASRYGQGYQETQYF
NA TRBJ1-5 NA TRBV6-4 TGTGCCAGCAGTGGGAAGCGCAACAATCAGCCCCAGCATTTT CASSGKRNNQPQHF
NA TRBJ1-3 NA TRBV5-6 TGTGCCAGCAGCCGGACGGGGATCTCTGGAAACACCATATATTTT CASSRTGISGNTIYF
NA TRBJ2-1 TRBD2 TRBV11-2 TGTGCCAGCAGCTTAGCCCAGCGGGGGCGATATGAGCAGTTCTTC CASSLAQRGRYEQFF
NA TRBJ2-4 TRBD2 TRBV29-1 TGCAGCGTTGAATCCAGCGGGGGGAACATTCAGTACTTC CSVESSGGNIQYF
NA TRBJ2-5 TRBD2 TRBV19 TGTGCCAGTAGTATACCGGGGGGTCGAGAGACCCAGTACTTC CASSIPGGRETQYF
NA TRBJ2-7 TRBD2 TRBV5-5 TGTGCCAGCAGCCGTGGACTAGCGGGGGGAAGCTCCTACGAGCAGTACTTC CASSRGLAGGSSYEQYF
NA TRBJ2-2 NA TRBV11-2 TGTGCCAGCAGCTCCTTACGCGGCCGGGGAACCGGGGAGCTGTTTTTT CASSSLRGRGTGELFF
once TRBJ2-5 NA TRBV21-1 TGTGCCAGCAGCAAAGAGGGGAGGGAGCAGGGGACCCAGTACTTC CASSKEGREQGTQYF
NA TRBJ1-1 TRBD1 TRBV7-9 TGTGCCAGCAGGACAGACAGGGTGAACACTGAAGCTTTCTTT CASRTDRVNTEAFF
NA TRBJ1-6 NA TRBV28 TGTGCCAGCAGTTTAGGGCGTGATTCACCCCTCCACTTT CASSLGRDSPLHF
NA TRBJ2-7 NA TRBV9 TGTGCCAGCAGCGTAGACGACAGTTCCTACGAGCAGTACTTC CASSVDDSSYEQYF
once TRBJ2-7 NA TRBV5-6 TGTGCCAGCAGCCAACTGACACGCCTCGTCGACCCTTACGAGCAGTACTTC CASSQLTRLVDPYEQYF
NA TRBJ1-5 TRBD1 TRBV3-1/TRBV3-2 TGTGCCAGCAGCCTGACAGGGGCGGGGCAGCCCCAGCATTTT CASSLTGAGQPQHF
NA TRBJ1-2 NA TRBV11-2 TGTGCCAGCAGCTTAGATCGTGGGGAGGGCTACACCTTC CASSLDRGEGYTF
NA TRBJ2-1 TRBD2 TRBV20-1 TGCAGTGCTAGTGATGTTCTAGCGGGCTACAATGAGCAGTTCTTC CSASDVLAGYNEQFF
NA TRBJ1-2 TRBD1 TRBV7-8 TGTGCCAGCAGCCCGGGGACAGGGGTCGACTATGGCTACACCTTC CASSPGTGVDYGYTF
NA TRBJ2-3 NA TRBV12-3/TRBV12-4 TGTGCCAGCCGAGCCTATCCAGATACGCAGTATTTT CASRAYPDTQYF
NA TRBJ1-4 TRBD1 TRBV5-1 TGCGCCAGCAGCATGGGGACAGGGGGCTATCGATTGATTGAAAAACTGTTTTTT CASSMGTGGYRLIEKLFF
NA TRBJ2-3 TRBD1 TRBV2 TGTGCCAGCAGTGAGGGCAGGGGGCGTCGCACAGATACGCAGTATTTT CASSEGRGRRTDTQYF
once TRBJ1-4 NA TRBV4-1 TGCGCCAGCAGGCTCTCGACGGGAGGTAATGAAAAACTGTTTTTT CASRLSTGGNEKLFF
once TRBJ2-5 TRBD2 TRBV2 TGTGCCAGCAGTGATTTTTGGGGGGGAGAGACCCAGTACTTC CASSDFWGGETQYF
NA TRBJ2-2 NA TRBV4-1 TGCGCCAGCAGCCAAGAAAGTGAGGGTTCCGGGGAGCTGTTTTTT CASSQESEGSGELFF
NA TRBJ2-3 TRBD2 TRBV5-1 TGCGCCAGCAGCCGACGGAGCGGGGGTAGCACAGATACGCAGTATTTT CASSRRSGGSTDTQYF
NA TRBJ1-1 TRBD1 TRBV3-1/TRBV3-2 TGTGCCAGCAGCCAGGGGGACAGAGTCACGACTCCGGGAGCTGAAGCTTTCTTT CASSQGDRVTTPGAEAFF
few TRBJ1-3 TRBD1 TRBV7-3 TGTGCCAGCAGCAACACAGGGGCGGGAAACACCATATATTTT CASSNTGAGNTIYF
NA TRBJ2-5 NA TRBV24-1 TGTGCCACCAGTGTTTCGGGGAATCAAGAGACCCAGTACTTC CATSVSGNQETQYF
NA TRBJ2-2 NA TRBV2 TGTGCCAGCACCGGGACTTTTCATAACGCGAACACCGGGGAGCTGTTTTTT CASTGTFHNANTGELFF
NA TRBJ2-5 TRBD1 TRBV5-1 TGCGCCAGCAGCATTCGGACAGGGGCGAATATACAAGAGACCCAGTACTTC CASSIRTGANIQETQYF
NA TRBJ2-5 NA TRBV7-6 TGTGCCAGCAGCCGCTTGTTACAGCCACAAGAGACCCAGTACTTC CASSRLLQPQETQYF
NA TRBJ1-5 TRBD1 TRBV5-6 TGTGCCAGCAGCAGACAGGGGCGGCATCAGCCCCAGCATTTT CASSRQGRHQPQHF
NA TRBJ1-6 NA TRBV18 TGTGCCAGCTCGCCCAGGGAAACGAAATCACCCCTCCACTTT CASSPRETKSPLHF
NA TRBJ1-2 NA TRBV25-1 TGTGCCAGCAGTGACGAGTTCCATACCCGCGGCCCTTCTGGCTACACCTTC CASSDEFHTRGPSGYTF
few TRBJ1-1 NA TRBV5-6 TGTGCCAGCAGCCTGCAAGCCAGGATGAACACTGAAGCTTTCTTT CASSLQARMNTEAFF